This T cell receptor beta chain was recovered during a study of T cells after yellow fever vaccination (dated by TCRdb to the late 2010s). For the study in its entirety: Libraries from fractions with low cell numbers were prepared with the SMART-Seq v4 Ultra Low Input RNA kit. To follow T-cell clones before and after both primary and booster YFV17D yellow fever vaccination, bulk TCR alpha and beta repertoires underwent longitudinal sequencing. The cohort comprised two healthy male donors, one aged 18 to 30 and one aged 30 to 40 years. Bulk PBMC replicates and cell subsets were isolated from blood drawn at multiple timepoints before and after both primary and secondary immunization.

TCR cDNA was synthesized by 5'RACE template switching, which introduced a universal primer site and unique molecular identifiers. Priming of cDNA synthesis was performed from both the TCR alpha and TCR beta constant segments. Libraries were amplified in two PCR steps, with sample barcodes and sequencing adapters added in the second step. Sequencing of libraries was done on Illumina HiSeq 2500 (2x100 bp) or NovaSeq (2x150 bp). The authors' pipeline ran thus. MIGEC was used to demultiplex reads and collapse the reads into UMI consensus sequences, and MiXCR was used for V(D)J alignment. Vaccine-responding clonotypes were defined with edgeR using replicate PBMC samples, requiring FDR below 0.01 and a log2 fold change above 5 up to day 15. Each bulk clonotype was labeled CD4 or CD8 based on which sequenced repertoire, CD4 or CD8, contained the clonotype at higher abundance. TCRdb trimmed public reads at Q25 via fastp, called clones via MiXCR and kept in-frame beta chains. Duplicate CDR3 protein sequences are folded into a single record with the most common DNA and genes. TCRdb, not the original authors, processed these V and J calls. This sample is represented by a few hundred thousand distinct CDR3 sequences; roughly 7% of them were singletons. The ten most abundant clones make up 15% to 20% of the sample.

What this sample's treatment or condition label stands for: live attenuated yellow fever vaccine strain. Two biological replicates of bulk PBMCs were collected at each blood-draw timepoint. PBMCs were isolated from peripheral blood using a standard Ficoll-Paque protocol. TriZol was used to extract RNA from bulk PBMCs, CD4 and CD8 fractions, and dextramer-positive and dextramer-negative fractions. The paper's findings and limits, for the study overall: Most clones expanded after primary vaccination were re-detected after the booster (almost 98% of CD4 and about nine tenths of CD8), suggesting broad memory maintenance. Because abundant contaminating clonotypes from the bulk population could be contained in FACS-sorted repertoires, computational filtering was required. The study included only a couple of donors, which limits how far the findings can be generalized. The secondary T-cell response was found to be weaker but faster than the primary response, with a peak reached on day 5 rather than on day 15. A small share of clonotypes occurred in both CD4 and CD8 compartments, likely arising from convergent recombination.

V is clipped by 9 bases and J by 8 bases, and the sequence between their germline boundaries is 16 bases long. As encoded in the germline V gene, CDR1 is KGHDR while CDR2 is SFDVKD. From the cysteine up to the phenylalanine, the CDR3 has a length of 13 residues. Just CDR3 DNA is preserved here, 39 bases in frame from base 1. There are a few counts of this clonotype. What this receptor recognizes is not known. No base quality values were provided; no much bigger clone lies one nucleotide off. The sequence came from a man younger than 35 who received the YFV17D yellow fever vaccine. The material was PBMCs, obtained about 49 days after the first yellow fever vaccination. The chain joins TRBV24-1 to TRBJ2-1; D gene: possibly TRBD2, on 6 matching bases. For the CDR3, the sequence is CATGISGVDEQFF. The DNA is as follows: TGTGCCACCGGGATTAGCGGAGTGGATGAGCAGTTCTTC.